Presented here are 14 T cell receptor beta chains from one specimen sequenced in a study of cytomegalovirus exposure and HLA in healthy donors. Vbeta (60) and Jbeta (13) primers were used in the PCR. Profiled with immunoSEQ multiplex PCR; TCRdb holds only in-frame clones, not every one. The table shows more than 140,000 clones, with about 75% occurring only once. The sequencing input was PBMCs. The receptor set was obtained from a man aged 35-49 years in good health and CMV-seronegative.

The chain combines TRBV6-5 with TRBJ2-5; weak D call: TRBD2 (6 bases). Trimming shortened V by 5 bases and J by 5 bases, and 15 bases separated the two germline ends. Germline V gene data show CDR1 as MNHEY and CDR2 as SVGAGI. The CDR3 covers 14 residues. The CDR3 loop is CASSPPGVLETQYF. DNA of the CDR3: TGTGCCAGCAGTCCACCGGGAGTCCTGGAGACCCAGTACTTC.

The genes are TRBV19 and TRBJ1-6; 8 bases agree with TRBD1. This CDR3 is 14 amino acids long. The germline CDR1 and CDR2 sequences are LNHDA and SQIVND (reference sequence). Trimming removed 5 bases from V and 7 bases from J; junction bases left unmatched: 4. The CDR3 DNA follows: TGTGCCAGTAGTTGGACAGGGCAAAATTCACCCCTCCACTTT. Protein: CASSWTGQNSPLHF. Supplemented by reference TRBV19 and TRBJ1-6, the full variable domain reads DGGITQSPKYLFRKEGQNVTLSCEQNLNHDAMYWYRQDPGQGLRLIYYSQIVNDFQKGDIAEGYSVSREKKESFPLTVTSAQKNPTAFYLCASSWTGQNSPLHFGNGTRLTVT.

With regard to this clone: Its ends do not fully match the called genes, so a read error is possible. The chain employs TRBV6-4 and TRBJ1-2; 9 bases line up with TRBD1. CDR3 length: 15 residues. Germline V gives CDR1 MRHNA, CDR2 SNTAGT. In nucleotides, the CDR3 is TGTGCCAGCAGGAGACAACAGGGGGCGTATGTTGGCTACCCCTTC. Translated: CASRRQQGAYVGYPF.

The chain uses TRBV5-1 and TRBJ1-1, with D possibly matching TRBD1 (5 bases). Trimming took off 7 bases at V and 0 bases at J, with 10 bases between the two ends. Per the germline V gene, CDR1 is SGHRS and CDR2 is YFSETQ. This CDR3 has 13 residues. The CDR3 here is CASGGGVNTEAFF. The CDR3 nucleotides read TGCGCCAGCGGGGGAGGGGTGAACACTGAAGCTTTCTTT. The complete variable domain, with remaining parts taken from reference TRBV5-1 and TRBJ1-1, reads KAGVTQTPRYLIKTRGQQVTLSCSPISGHRSVSWYQQTPGQGLQFLFEYFSETQRNKGNFPGRFSGRQFSNSRSEMNVSTLELGDSALYLCASGGGVNTEAFFGQGTRLTVV.

The genes are TRBV28 and TRBJ2-3; 8 bases line up with TRBD1. CDR1 and CDR2 from the germline V gene are MDHEN and SYDVKM. The CDR3 length is 14 residues. Losses at the gene ends were 6 bases for V and 7 bases for J; bases not matched to a gene: 9. In DNA, the CDR3 is TGTGCCAGCAGGGTGACAGGGGCCGCATATACGCAGTATTTT. Its translation: CASRVTGAAYTQYF.

Only a few counts were recorded for this clone. The J gene is TRBJ1-1, the V gene TRBV7-9; 7 bases match TRBD1. V dropped 1 base and J dropped 10; count of bases not matched to a gene: 9. The CDR3 contains 14 residues. The germline gives CDR1 SEHNR, CDR2 FQNEAQ (reference sequence). CDR3 region: CASSLGSENRGAFF. The CDR3 coding sequence is TGTGCCAGCAGCTTAGGGTCAGAGAACAGGGGAGCTTTCTTT.

The V call is TRBV7-9, the J call TRBJ1-4; D is uncertain. The V gene's germline CDR1 is SEHNR and CDR2 FQNEAQ (reference sequence). V was clipped by 3 bases and J by 0 bases, with 14 bases between them. The CDR3 covers 17 residues. CDR3: CASSFLPGDTTNEKLFF. CDR3 nucleotide sequence: TGTGCCAGCAGCTTCCTCCCAGGTGATACAACTAATGAAAAACTGTTTTTT.

The CDR3: CASSTGQGNTIYF. CDR3 DNA sequence: TGTGCCAGCAGCACCGGACAGGGAAACACCATATATTTT. The J gene is TRBJ1-3, the V gene TRBV7-8; TRBD1 might be the D (6 bases). V lost 5 bases, J lost 4 bases, and 9 bases lay in between. The CDR3 is made up of 13 amino acids. Germline V gene lookup returns CDR1 SGHVS and CDR2 FQNEAQ. The complete variable domain, with remaining parts taken from reference TRBV7-8 and TRBJ1-3, reads GAGVSQSPRYKVAKRGQDVALRCDPISGHVSLFWYQQALGQGPEFLTYFQNEAQLDKSGLPSDRFFAERPEGSVSTLKIQRTQQEDSAVYLCASSTGQGNTIYFGEGSWLTVV.

This chain joins TRBV28 and TRBJ2-7; 7 bases match TRBD1. Germline CDR1 reads MDHEN; CDR2 reads SYDVKM. The CDR3 spans 14 residues. Trimming cost V 8 bases and J 3 bases; bases outside gene matches: 10. In DNA, the CDR3 is TGTGCCAGCCAGGGGGTCCCGCTGATCTACGAGCAGTACTTC. Residues: CASQGVPLIYEQYF.

The genes are TRBV2 and TRBJ1-5; 7 bases match TRBD1. CDR3 size: 14 residues. Germline-derived CDR1 and CDR2 are SNHLY and FYNNEI. V shed 9 bases, J shed 7 bases, and the junction held 12 bases outside the gene matches. The CDR3 bases are TGTGCCAGTTCCCCAGAGGGGGCTGAACAGCCCCAGCATTTT. Amino acids: CASSPEGAEQPQHF.

The rearrangement joins TRBV4-1 to TRBJ1-5; 8 bases are a match to TRBD1. V lost 1 base and J lost 4; bases outside the gene matches: 9. The CDR3 totals 17 residues. Germline lookup yields CDR1 MGHRA and CDR2 YSYEKL. CDR3: CASSQVGTGPGNQPQHF. Here the CDR3 DNA reads TGCGCCAGCAGCCAAGTCGGGACAGGCCCAGGAAATCAGCCCCAGCATTTT.

The genes are TRBV28 and TRBJ2-2; 9 positions agree with TRBD2. The V gene's germline CDR1 is MDHEN and CDR2 SYDVKM. The CDR3 contains 14 residues. The J segment lost 8 bases and the V segment lost 6 bases, leaving 7 bases of the junction unmatched. In DNA, the CDR3 is TGTGCCAGCAGCTCCGGAGGACTAGCGGGGGAGCTGTTTTTT. Encoded protein: CASSSGGLAGELFF. Together with reference TRBV28 and TRBJ2-2, the CDR3 gives the full variable domain: DVKVTQSSRYLVKRTGEKVFLECVQDMDHENMFWYRQDPGLGLRLIYFSYDVKMKEKGDIPEGYSVSREKKERFSLILESASTNQTSMYLCASSSGGLAGELFFGEGSRLTVL.

V is TRBV2 and J is TRBJ2-3; 7 bases line up with TRBD1. Trimming took 6 bases from V and 0 from J; bases not matched to a gene: 6. CDR3 length equals 15 residues. The V gene's germline CDR1 is SNHLY and CDR2 FYNNEI. The CDR3 spells CASRDREPSTDTQYF. The DNA for the CDR3 is TGTGCCAGCAGAGACAGGGAACCGAGCACAGATACGCAGTATTTT.

This clone was seen only a few times. This chain's CDR3 is CASSQGVIYEQYF. The CDR3 coding sequence is TGTGCCAGCAGCCAAGGGGTTATCTACGAGCAGTACTTC. The chain links TRBV28 to TRBJ2-7; maybe TRBD1 (5 bases). Between the trimmed V and J ends, which lost 6 bases and 3 bases, there was a span of 12 bases. CDR3 length: 13 residues. The germline CDR1 and CDR2 sequences are MDHEN and SYDVKM.